The 15 T cell receptor beta chains below were found in one sample sequenced in a study of cytomegalovirus exposure and HLA in healthy donors (dated by TCRdb to the late 2010s). The library came from the immunoSEQ multiplex PCR assay. For the multiplex PCR, a mixture combining 60 forward primers for TCR Vbeta segments and 13 reverse primers for TCR Jbeta segments was used. The source is immuneACCESS, and TCRdb retained only in-frame sequences with V and J called. Part of the clones is not carried over; for the studies checked, unresolved V genes explain less than half of this, and the remainder is unexplained. The table for this sample lists about 120,000 clones; around three quarters of them were counted only once. The top ten hold 2% to 2.5% of the sample. The source material was PBMCs. These receptors were collected from a man younger than 30 in good health and CMV-seronegative.

The chain employs TRBV7-9 and TRBJ2-7; 12 bases align to TRBD2. The CDR3 has 17 amino acids. From germline, CDR1 is SEHNR and CDR2 FQNEAQ (reference sequence). V shed 5 bases and J 0 bases; nucleotides not matched to a gene: 8. The CDR3 DNA reads as TGTGCCAGCAGCCCATACCAGACTAGCGGGAGCTCCTACGAGCAGTACTTC. Its translation: CASSPYQTSGSSYEQYF.

The chain combines TRBV19 with TRBJ2-3; the D gene is possibly TRBD1 (5 bases). Germline values: CDR1 LNHDA, CDR2 SQIVND (reference sequence). V lost 0 bases and J 3 bases, leaving 10 bases between the germline ends. The CDR3 loop spans 15 amino acids. Written as DNA, the CDR3 is TGTGCCAGTAGTATAGATCTGGACACTACAGATACGCAGTATTTT. It codes for CASSIDLDTTDTQYF.

CDR3: CASSLDSPGTRGYTF. As DNA, the CDR3 is TGTGCCAGCAGCTTAGACAGTCCCGGTACTAGGGGCTACACCTTC. The chain links TRBV7-2 to TRBJ1-2; D gene unclear. CDR3 length: 15 amino acids. The germline V gene encodes CDR1 SGHTA and CDR2 FQGNSA. Trimming took 1 base from V and 8 from J, leaving 17 bases between them.

The V and J genes are TRBV5-4 and TRBJ1-2; weak D call: TRBD1 (6 bases). V shed 0 bases and J shed 2 bases, with 14 bases lying between them. From germline, CDR1 is SGHNT and CDR2 YYREEE (reference sequence). The CDR3 sequence is 16 residues long. The CDR3 spells CASSLAGGRNNYGYTF. CDR3 DNA: TGTGCCAGCAGCTTGGCCGGGGGGCGGAACAACTATGGCTACACCTTC. The variable domain in full, with the rest retrieved from reference TRBV5-4 and TRBJ1-2, is ETGVTQSPTHLIKTRGQQVTLRCSSQSGHNTVSWYQQALGQGPQFIFQYYREEENGRGNFPPRFSGLQFPNYSSELNVNALELDDSALYLCASSLAGGRNNYGYTFGSGTRLTVV.

The V call is TRBV6-5, the J call TRBJ1-6; D is unresolved. This CDR3 contains 16 residues. Trimming removed 4 bases from V and 4 bases from J, with 14 bases in between. From germline, CDR1 is MNHEY and CDR2 SVGAGI. The CDR3 bases are TGTGCCAGCAGTTCGACGACTCTCACGTATAATTCACCCCTCCACTTT. This sequence encodes CASSSTTLTYNSPLHF.

This clone was observed a handful of times. V and J are TRBV11-3 and TRBJ2-3; TRBD2 matches 7 bases. V trimming: 5 bases; J trimming: 2 bases; junction bases outside the gene matches: 10. The V gene's germline CDR1 is SGHNT and CDR2 YENEEA. CDR3 length equals 16 residues. The CDR3 region is CASSPGPSGNTDTQYF. CDR3 coding DNA: TGTGCCAGCAGCCCCGGGCCTAGCGGTAACACAGATACGCAGTATTTT. Together with reference TRBV11-3 and TRBJ2-3, the CDR3 gives the full variable domain: EAGVVQSPRYKIIEKKQPVAFWCNPISGHNTLYWYLQNLGQGPELLIRYENEEAVDDSQLPKDRFSAERLKGVDSTLKIQPAELGDSAVYLCASSPGPSGNTDTQYFGPGTRLTVL.

This chain uses TRBV6-6 with TRBJ1-3, with 7 bases aligning to TRBD1. Germline lookup yields CDR1 MNHNY and CDR2 SVGAGI (reference sequence). Unmatched junction bases numbered 0, after V lost 5 bases and J lost 2 bases. The CDR3 contains 13 residues. Here the CDR3 reads CASSQGAGNTIYF. As DNA, the CDR3 is TGTGCCAGCAGTCAGGGGGCTGGAAACACCATATATTTT.

In this sample, this clone turned up once. The rearrangement uses TRBV27 and TRBJ1-1; perhaps TRBD1 as D (5 bases). Per the germline V gene, CDR1 is MNHEY and CDR2 is SMNVEV (reference sequence). There are 12 residues in the CDR3. The ends were cut back, 6 bases at V and 4 bases at J, with 9 bases in the middle. For the CDR3, the DNA is TGTGCCAGCAGGGGGCTAGGCACTGAAGCTTTCTTT. This encodes CASRGLGTEAFF.

The rearrangement links TRBV6-6 to TRBJ2-3; a weak D match, TRBD1 (6 bases). Germline V gene lookup returns CDR1 MNHNY and CDR2 SVGAGI (reference sequence). The CDR3 contains 12 residues. V lost 10 bases to trimming and J lost 3 bases, with 11 bases between them. This chain's CDR3 is CAIRGQTDTQYF. In nucleotides, the CDR3 is TGTGCCATCAGAGGACAGACAGATACGCAGTATTTT.

This clone was seen just once. The chain joins TRBV18 to TRBJ2-3; D uncertain. Deletions cut 2 bases from V and 0 bases from J, with 9 bases between. Looked up from germline, CDR1 is KGHSH and CDR2 is LQKENI. The CDR3 consists of 15 residues. CDR3 region: CASSPVLLSTDTQYF. CDR3 coding DNA: TGTGCCAGCTCACCAGTATTACTTAGCACAGATACGCAGTATTTT.

The chain is built from TRBV27 and TRBJ1-3; 8 bases fit TRBD1. Germline V lookup: CDR1 MNHEY, CDR2 SMNVEV (reference sequence). There are 16 residues in the CDR3. V shed 4 bases, J shed 3 bases, and the junction held 8 bases outside the gene matches. As DNA, the CDR3 is TGTGCCAGCAGTTCCGGGACAGGCATTGGTGGAAACACCATATATTTT. Amino acids: CASSSGTGIGGNTIYF.

This chain connects TRBV6-5 to TRBJ2-7, with 7 positions matching TRBD1. CDR1 and CDR2 (germline): MNHEY, SVGAGI. This CDR3 is built from 13 residues. The V gene end was trimmed by 8 bases and the J gene end by 3 bases; junction bases not matched to a gene: 7. CDR3 sequence reads: CASGDRGLYEQYF. The CDR3 DNA reads as TGTGCCAGCGGGGACAGAGGTCTCTACGAGCAGTACTTC.

V usage is TRBV5-5 and J usage is TRBJ1-4; D ambiguous. Germline assignment: CDR1 SGHKS and CDR2 YYEKEE (reference sequence). This CDR3 comprises 13 residues. The V and J ends lost 1 base and 5 bases respectively, with 6 bases between them. CDR3 sequence: CASSLSPNEKLFF. CDR3 sequence (DNA): TGTGCCAGCAGCTTGAGCCCGAATGAAAAACTGTTTTTT.

This chain connects TRBV2 to TRBJ2-3, with D uncertain. Germline-derived CDR1 and CDR2 are SNHLY and FYNNEI. This CDR3 has 16 residues. Deletions cut 6 bases from V and 2 bases from J, with 18 bases between. The CDR3 DNA is TGTGCCAGCAGGGGCTTAGGTTACAGAACCACAGATACGCAGTATTTT. This gives the protein CASRGLGYRTTDTQYF.

The chain recombines TRBV7-9 with TRBJ2-3, with 10 nucleotides matching TRBD2. The germline CDR1 and CDR2 sequences are SEHNR and FQNEAQ (reference sequence). V shed 5 bases, J shed 2 bases, and the junction held 7 bases outside the gene matches. This CDR3 has 16 residues. For the CDR3, the DNA is TGTGCCAGCAGCCGCGGGACTAGCGAGTACACAGATACGCAGTATTTT. Encoded protein: CASSRGTSEYTDTQYF.